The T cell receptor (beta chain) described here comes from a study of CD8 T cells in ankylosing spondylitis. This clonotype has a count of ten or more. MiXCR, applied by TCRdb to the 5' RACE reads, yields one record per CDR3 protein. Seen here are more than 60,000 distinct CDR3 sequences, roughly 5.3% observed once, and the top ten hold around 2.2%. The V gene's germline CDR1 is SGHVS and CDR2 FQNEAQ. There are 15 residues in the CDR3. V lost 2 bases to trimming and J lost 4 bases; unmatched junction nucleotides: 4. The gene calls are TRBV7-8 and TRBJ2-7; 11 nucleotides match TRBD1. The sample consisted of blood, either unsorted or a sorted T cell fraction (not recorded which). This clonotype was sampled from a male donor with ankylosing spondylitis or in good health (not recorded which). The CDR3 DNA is TGTGCCAGCAGCTTAATGGGGACAGGGGGATACGAGCAGTACTTC. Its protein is CASSLMGTGGYEQYF.